This TCR beta chain was identified during a study of blood T cells in healthy people across ages. Findings of the study overall: It was held that the diversity estimates obtained from one million T cells were underestimates. Researchers said unsorted PBMCs prevented a conclusive naive versus antigen-experienced comparison.

In the case of this clonotype: The antigen is unknown.

Sample-barcoded 5' priming and a J-beta primer mix drove a second PCR of about 6 to 11 cycles. The yield of each sample was at least 3 million CDR3-containing paired-end reads. TCRdb reprocessed the 5' RACE reads via MiXCR and lists one record per CDR3 protein. The profile covers about 1.1 million distinct CDR3 sequences, with 35% to 40% appearing a single time and over 10% taken by the ten largest. CDR1 MNHEY and CDR2 SVGEGT come from the germline V gene. Trimming at V came to 7 bases and at J to 1 base, leaving 11 bases not matched to a gene. The CDR3 is 16 amino acids. V and J are TRBV6-2 or TRBV6-3 and TRBJ1-2; 8 nucleotides line up with TRBD1. The clonotype comes from a man younger than 35 in good health. The sequenced material came from blood. The CDR3 region has the DNA TGTGCCAGCACCAATCCCGGACAGGGACATAACTATGGCTACACCTTC. Translating gives CASTNPGQGHNYGYTF.